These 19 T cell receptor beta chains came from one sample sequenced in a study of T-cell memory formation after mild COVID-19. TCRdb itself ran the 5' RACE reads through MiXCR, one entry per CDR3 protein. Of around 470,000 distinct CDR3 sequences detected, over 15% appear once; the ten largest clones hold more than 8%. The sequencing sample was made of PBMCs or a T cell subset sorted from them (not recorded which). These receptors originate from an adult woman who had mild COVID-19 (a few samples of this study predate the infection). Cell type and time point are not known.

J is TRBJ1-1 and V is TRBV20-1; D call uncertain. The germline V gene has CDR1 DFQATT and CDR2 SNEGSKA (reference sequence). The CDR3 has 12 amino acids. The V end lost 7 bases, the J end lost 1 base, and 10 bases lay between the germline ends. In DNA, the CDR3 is TGCAGTGTTAGGACGGCGAACACTGAAGCTTTCTTT. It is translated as CSVRTANTEAFF.

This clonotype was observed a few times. CDR3 amino acids: CASSQAVYNEQFF. The CDR3 DNA follows: TGTGCCAGCAGCCAGGCCGTCTACAATGAGCAGTTCTTC. This sequence joins TRBV14 and TRBJ2-1; no reliable D call. Germline V CDR1 and CDR2: SGHDN, FVKESK. The CDR3 loop spans 13 amino acids. V dropped 3 bases and J dropped 3 bases, with 6 bases sitting between them.

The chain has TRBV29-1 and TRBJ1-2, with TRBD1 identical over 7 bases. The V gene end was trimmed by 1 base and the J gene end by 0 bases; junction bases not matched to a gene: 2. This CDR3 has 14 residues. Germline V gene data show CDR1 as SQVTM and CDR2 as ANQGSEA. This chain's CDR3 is CSVEGDSANYGYTF. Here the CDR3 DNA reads TGCAGCGTTGAAGGGGACAGTGCTAACTATGGCTACACCTTC.

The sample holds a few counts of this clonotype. The CDR3 loop reads CASRQSRQQETQYF. CDR3 in DNA: TGCGCCAGCAGGCAAAGTCGACAGCAAGAGACCCAGTACTTC. V and J are TRBV5-1 and TRBJ2-5; D may be TRBD1 (5 bases). The CDR3 loop spans 14 amino acids. The V gene's germline CDR1 is SGHRS and CDR2 YFSETQ. Trimming pared 5 bases from V and 2 bases from J, leaving 13 bases between.

CDR3 loop: CASSIPSTPRTKPQHF. The CDR3 DNA sequence: TGTGCCAGTAGTATACCCTCTACCCCGCGGACGAAGCCCCAGCATTTT. The rearrangement links TRBV19 to TRBJ1-5; D remains unclear. The CDR3 totals 16 residues. The germline gives CDR1 LNHDA, CDR2 SQIVND (reference sequence). Trimming cost V 2 bases and J 8 bases, with 19 bases left between them.

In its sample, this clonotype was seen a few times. As DNA, the CDR3 is TGCGCCAGCAGTCGCCTACTAGAGACCCAGTACTTC. Translated: CASSRLLETQYF. This chain joins TRBV23-1 and TRBJ2-5; no clear D gene. Being an ORF, TRBV23-1 has a function that is uncertain. The CDR3 totals 12 residues. The V gene lost 4 bases and the J gene lost 4 bases, with 7 bases spanning the gap.

The CDR3 DNA is TGTGCCAGCAGCTTGCTTCCGGGACCGGGATGGGGCGAGCAGTACTTC. Translating it yields CASSLLPGPGWGEQYF. The J gene is TRBJ2-7, the V gene TRBV7-9; the D gene could be TRBD1 or TRBD2 (5 bases each). V dropped 3 bases and J dropped 6 bases, with 21 bases sitting between them. The germline V gene encodes CDR1 SEHNR and CDR2 FQNEAQ (reference sequence). The CDR3 loop spans 16 amino acids. Full variable domain (missing parts from reference TRBV7-9 and TRBJ2-7): DTGVSQNPRHKITKRGQNVTFRCDPISEHNRLYWYRQTLGQGPEFLTYFQNEAQLEKSRLLSDRFSAERPKGSFSTLEIQRTEQGDSAMYLCASSLLPGPGWGEQYFGPGTRLTVT.

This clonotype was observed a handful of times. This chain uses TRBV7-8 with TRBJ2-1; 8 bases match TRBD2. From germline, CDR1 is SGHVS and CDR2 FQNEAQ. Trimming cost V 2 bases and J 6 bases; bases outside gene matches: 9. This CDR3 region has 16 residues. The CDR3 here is CASSLRPPGGGNEQFF. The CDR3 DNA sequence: TGTGCCAGCAGCTTAAGACCGCCGGGAGGGGGCAATGAGCAGTTCTTC.

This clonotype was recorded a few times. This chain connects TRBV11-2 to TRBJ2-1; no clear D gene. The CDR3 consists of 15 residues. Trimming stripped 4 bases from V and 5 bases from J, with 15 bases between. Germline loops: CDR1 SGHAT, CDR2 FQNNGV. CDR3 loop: CASSSLRNMDNEQFF. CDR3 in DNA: TGTGCCAGCAGCTCACTTAGGAATATGGACAATGAGCAGTTCTTC.

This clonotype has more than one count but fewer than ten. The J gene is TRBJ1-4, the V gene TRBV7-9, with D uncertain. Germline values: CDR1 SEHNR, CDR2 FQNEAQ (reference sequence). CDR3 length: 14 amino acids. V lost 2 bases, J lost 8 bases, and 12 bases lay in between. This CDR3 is CASSLSAAEEKLFF. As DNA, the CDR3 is TGTGCCAGCAGCTTATCCGCCGCGGAAGAAAAACTGTTTTTT.

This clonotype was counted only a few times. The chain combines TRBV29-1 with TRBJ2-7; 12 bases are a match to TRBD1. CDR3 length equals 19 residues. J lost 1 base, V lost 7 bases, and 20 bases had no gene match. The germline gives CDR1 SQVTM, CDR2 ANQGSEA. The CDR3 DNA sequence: TGCAGCGGACTGTCTCCGGGACAGGGGGCGCAGGGTTATTCCTACGAGCAGTACTTC. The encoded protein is CSGLSPGQGAQGYSYEQYF.

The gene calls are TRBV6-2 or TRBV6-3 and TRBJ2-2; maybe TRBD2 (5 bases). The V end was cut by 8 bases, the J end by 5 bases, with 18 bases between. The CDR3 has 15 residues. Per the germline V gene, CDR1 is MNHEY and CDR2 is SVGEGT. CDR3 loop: CASLGGLLKTGELFF. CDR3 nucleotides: TGTGCCAGCCTTGGCGGGCTTTTAAAGACCGGGGAGCTGTTTTTT.

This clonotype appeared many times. In DNA form, the CDR3 reads TGTGCCAGCAGCACGGGGTTAGCCAAAAACATTCAGTACTTC. Translation: CASSTGLAKNIQYF. The rearrangement joins TRBV5-6 to TRBJ2-4, with D possibly being TRBD2 (5 bases). From germline, CDR1 is SGHDT and CDR2 YYEEEE. The V gene lost 4 bases and the J gene lost 0 bases, with 8 bases spanning the gap. The CDR3 is made up of 14 amino acids.

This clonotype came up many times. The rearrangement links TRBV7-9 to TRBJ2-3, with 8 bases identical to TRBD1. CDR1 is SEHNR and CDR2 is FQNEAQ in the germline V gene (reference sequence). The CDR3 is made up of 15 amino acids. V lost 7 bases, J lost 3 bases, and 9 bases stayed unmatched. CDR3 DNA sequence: TGTGCCAGCAACACACGGGACAGGACTACAGATACGCAGTATTTT. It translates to CASNTRDRTTDTQYF.

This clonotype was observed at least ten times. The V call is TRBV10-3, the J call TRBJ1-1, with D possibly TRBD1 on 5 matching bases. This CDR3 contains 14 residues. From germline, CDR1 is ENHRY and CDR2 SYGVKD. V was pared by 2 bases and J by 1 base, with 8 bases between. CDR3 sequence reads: CAISENGANTEAFF. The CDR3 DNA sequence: TGTGCCATCAGTGAGAATGGGGCGAACACTGAAGCTTTCTTT.

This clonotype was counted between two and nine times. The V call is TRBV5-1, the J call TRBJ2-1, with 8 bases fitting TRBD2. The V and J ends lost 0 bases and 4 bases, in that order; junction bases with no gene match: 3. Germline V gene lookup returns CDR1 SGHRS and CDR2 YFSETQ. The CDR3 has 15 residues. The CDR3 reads CASSLDGRGYNEQFF. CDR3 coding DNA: TGCGCCAGCAGCTTGGACGGGAGGGGATACAATGAGCAGTTCTTC.

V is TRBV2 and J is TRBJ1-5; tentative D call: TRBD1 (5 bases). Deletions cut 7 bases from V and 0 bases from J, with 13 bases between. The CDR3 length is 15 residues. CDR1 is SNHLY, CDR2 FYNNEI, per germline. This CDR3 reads CASKAGPNSNQPQHF. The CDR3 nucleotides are TGTGCCAGCAAGGCAGGGCCTAATAGCAATCAGCCCCAGCATTTT.

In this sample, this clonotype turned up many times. The CDR3 DNA reads as TGTGCCAGCACCCCCCCAGGGGAAACGAACACCGGGGAGCTGTTTTTT. It codes for CASTPPGETNTGELFF. The rearrangement links TRBV6-2 or TRBV6-3 to TRBJ2-2, with D maybe TRBD1 (6 bases). Germline CDR1 reads MNHEY; CDR2 reads SVGEGT. The CDR3 has 16 residues. V was cut by 7 bases and J by 0 bases, with 15 bases left in between.

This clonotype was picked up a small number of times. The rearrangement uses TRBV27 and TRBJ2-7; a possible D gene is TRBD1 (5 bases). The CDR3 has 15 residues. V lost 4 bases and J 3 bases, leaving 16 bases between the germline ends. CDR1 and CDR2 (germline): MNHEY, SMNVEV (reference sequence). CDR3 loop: CASSSRLGERYEQYF. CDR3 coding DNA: TGTGCCAGCAGTTCCCGGCTAGGGGAACGCTACGAGCAGTACTTC.